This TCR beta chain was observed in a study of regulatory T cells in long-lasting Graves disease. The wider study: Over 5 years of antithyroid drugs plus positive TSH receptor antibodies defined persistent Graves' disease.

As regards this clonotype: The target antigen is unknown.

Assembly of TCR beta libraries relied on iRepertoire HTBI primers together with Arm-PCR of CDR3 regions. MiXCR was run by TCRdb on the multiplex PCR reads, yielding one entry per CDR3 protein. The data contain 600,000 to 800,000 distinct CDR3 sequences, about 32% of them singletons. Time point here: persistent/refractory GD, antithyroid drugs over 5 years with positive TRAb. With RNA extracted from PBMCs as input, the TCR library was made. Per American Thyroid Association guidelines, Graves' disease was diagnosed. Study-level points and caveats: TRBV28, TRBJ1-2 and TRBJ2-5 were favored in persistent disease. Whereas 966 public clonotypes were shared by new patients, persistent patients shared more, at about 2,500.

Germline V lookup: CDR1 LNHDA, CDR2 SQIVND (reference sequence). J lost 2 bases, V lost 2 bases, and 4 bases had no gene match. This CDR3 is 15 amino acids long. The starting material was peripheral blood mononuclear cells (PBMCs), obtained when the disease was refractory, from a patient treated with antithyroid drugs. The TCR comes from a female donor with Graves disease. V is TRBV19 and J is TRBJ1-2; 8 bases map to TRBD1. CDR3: CASSIPGGANYGYTF. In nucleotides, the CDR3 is TGTGCCAGTAGTATACCAGGGGGCGCAAACTATGGCTACACCTTC.